This TCR beta chain is drawn from a study of shared clonotypes between healthy human individuals. Memory CD4+ cells were the fraction left after CD45RA+ naive selection. Libraries were prepared by immunoSEQ multiplex PCR; TCRdb keeps only in-frame clonotypes and omits some of them. The sample records approximately 530,000 clones, 90% to 96% being singletons. V gave up 0 bases and J gave up 6 bases, with 6 bases separating them. The CDR3 is 12 amino acids. Germline CDR1 and CDR2: SGHVS and FQNEAQ. The sequenced sample was naive CD4+ T cells sorted from blood. Sample subset: CD45RA+ positively selected. This receptor was taken from a woman aged 25-40 years in good health. The chain recombines TRBV7-8 with TRBJ2-7; D not certain. CDR3 nucleotides: TGTGCCAGCAGCTTAGCGGGTTTCGAGCAGTACTTC. It is translated as CASSLAGFEQYF. The full variable domain, in which reference TRBV7-8 and TRBJ2-7 provide the parts outside the CDR3, is GAGVSQSPRYKVAKRGQDVALRCDPISGHVSLFWYQQALGQGPEFLTYFQNEAQLDKSGLPSDRFFAERPEGSVSTLKIQRTQQEDSAVYLCASSLAGFEQYFGPGTRLTVT.